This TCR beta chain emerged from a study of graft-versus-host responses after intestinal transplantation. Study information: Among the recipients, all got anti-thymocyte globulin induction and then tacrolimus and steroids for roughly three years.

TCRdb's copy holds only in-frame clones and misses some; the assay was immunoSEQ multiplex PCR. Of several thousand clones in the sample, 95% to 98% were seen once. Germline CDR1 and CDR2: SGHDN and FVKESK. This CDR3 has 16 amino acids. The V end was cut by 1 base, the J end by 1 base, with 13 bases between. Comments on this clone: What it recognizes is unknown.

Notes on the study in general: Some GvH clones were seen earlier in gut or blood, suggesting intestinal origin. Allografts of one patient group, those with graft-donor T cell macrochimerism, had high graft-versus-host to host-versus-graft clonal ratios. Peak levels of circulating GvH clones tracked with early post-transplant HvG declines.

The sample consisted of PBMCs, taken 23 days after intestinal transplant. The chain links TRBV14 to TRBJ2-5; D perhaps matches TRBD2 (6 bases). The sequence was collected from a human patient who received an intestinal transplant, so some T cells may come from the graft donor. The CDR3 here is CASSQGGLGLQETQYF. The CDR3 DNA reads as TGTGCCAGCAGCCAAGGGGGACTCGGCCTCCAAGAGACCCAGTACTTC.